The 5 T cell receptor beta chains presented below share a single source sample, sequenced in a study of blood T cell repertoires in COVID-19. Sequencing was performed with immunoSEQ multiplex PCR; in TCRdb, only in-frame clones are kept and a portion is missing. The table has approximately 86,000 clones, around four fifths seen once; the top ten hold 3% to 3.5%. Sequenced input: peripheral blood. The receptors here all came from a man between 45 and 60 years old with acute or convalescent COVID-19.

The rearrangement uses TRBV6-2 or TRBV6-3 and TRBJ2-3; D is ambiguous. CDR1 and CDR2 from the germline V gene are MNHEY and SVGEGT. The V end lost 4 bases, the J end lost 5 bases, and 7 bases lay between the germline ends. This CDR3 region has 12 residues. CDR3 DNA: TGTGCCAGCAGTTCCTATTTAGATACGCAGTATTTT. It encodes CASSSYLDTQYF.

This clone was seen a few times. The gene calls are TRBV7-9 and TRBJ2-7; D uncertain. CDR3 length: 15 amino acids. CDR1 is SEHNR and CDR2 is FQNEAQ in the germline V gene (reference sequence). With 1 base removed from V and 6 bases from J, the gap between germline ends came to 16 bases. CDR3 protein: CASSLGAETRCEQYF. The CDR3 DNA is TGTGCCAGCAGCTTAGGAGCCGAGACACGGTGCGAGCAGTACTTC.

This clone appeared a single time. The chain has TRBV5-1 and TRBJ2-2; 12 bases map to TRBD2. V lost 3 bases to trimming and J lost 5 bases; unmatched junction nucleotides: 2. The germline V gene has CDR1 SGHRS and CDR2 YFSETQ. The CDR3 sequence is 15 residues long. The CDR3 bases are TGCGCCAGCAGCTGGGGGACTAGCGGGACCGGGGAGCTGTTTTTT. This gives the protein CASSWGTSGTGELFF.

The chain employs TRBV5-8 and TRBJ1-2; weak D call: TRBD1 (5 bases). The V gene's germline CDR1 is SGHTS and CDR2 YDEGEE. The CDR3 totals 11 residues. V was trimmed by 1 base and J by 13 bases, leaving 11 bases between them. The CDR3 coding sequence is TGTGCCAGCAGCTTGAGGGCTCAGGGCACCTTC. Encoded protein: CASSLRAQGTF.

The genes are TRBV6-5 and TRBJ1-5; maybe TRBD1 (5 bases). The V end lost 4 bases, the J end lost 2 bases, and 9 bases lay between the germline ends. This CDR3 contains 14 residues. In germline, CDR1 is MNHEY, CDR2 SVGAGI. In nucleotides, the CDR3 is TGTGCCAGCAGTTCAGGGTTTGGCAATCAGCCCCAGCATTTT. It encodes CASSSGFGNQPQHF.